This T cell receptor beta chain is from a study of regulatory T cells in long-lasting Graves disease. General study points: Favoring TRBV28, TRBJ1-2 and TRBJ2-5 was a feature seen in persistent disease.

Regarding time point: newly diagnosed GD, antithyroid drugs for less than 3 months. PBMCs provided the RNA from which the TCR library was made. Patients met American Thyroid Association criteria for Graves' disease. The CDR3 extends over 18 amino acids. Germline V gene data show CDR1 as LGHNA and CDR2 as YSLEER. With 0 bases clipped from V and 4 bases from J, the junction kept 12 bases outside the gene matches. This clonotype was observed a few times. Its antigen is as yet unknown. Arm-PCR of CDR3 regions and iRepertoire HTBI primers were used to build TCR beta libraries. One entry per CDR3 protein, called by TCRdb with MiXCR from the multiplex PCR reads. The repertoire holds 390,000 or so distinct CDR3 sequences, with 10% to 15% as singletons. The data were also submitted as part of a second study, on T cells in Graves' hyperthyroidism and ophthalmopathy. That report adds: The study defined stable Graves' hyperthyroidism as no ophthalmopathy progression within 18 months.

The specimen was peripheral blood mononuclear cells (PBMCs), collected at new diagnosis, from a patient treated with antithyroid drugs. The TCR sequence derives from a young woman with Graves disease. The gene calls are TRBV4-3 and TRBJ1-2, with 9 positions matching TRBD1. CDR3 sequence (DNA): TGCGCCAGCAGCCAAGATTCCAACAGGGGGCCGGTGGGCTATGGCTACACCTTC. It yields the protein CASSQDSNRGPVGYGYTF.